The present T cell receptor (beta chain) was sequenced within a study of cytomegalovirus exposure and HLA in healthy donors. Study results and limitations: While the bulk of TCR sequences proved rare, some public TCRs turned up in many donors.

Both 60 Vbeta primers and 13 Jbeta primers went into the PCR. Assay: immunoSEQ multiplex PCR; the TCRdb copy retains only in-frame clones and omits some. The data contain approximately 97,000 clones, 50% to 70% of them singletons. In regard to this clone: What it recognizes is unknown. A junction boundary mismatches the germline segment, possibly from a read error. In the same sample, other DNA sequences code for this CDR3.

CDR1 and CDR2 (germline): SGHKS, YYEKEE (reference sequence). This CDR3 region has 13 residues. The sequenced sample was PBMCs. V is TRBV5-5 and J is TRBJ1-1, with 7 bases aligning to TRBD1. The receptor was derived from a human donor in good health. In DNA form, the CDR3 reads TGTGCCAGCAGCTTACAGGGGAACACCGAAGCTTTCTTT. Its translation is CASSLQGNTEAFF.